These T cell receptor beta chains were read from a single sample in a study of OX40 agonist ivuxolimab in advanced cancers. Repertoires were generated with immunoSEQ multiplex PCR, while TCRdb's copy carries only in-frame clones and drops some. The sample gives fewer than 95,000 clones, about four fifths of which show up once; 0.35% to 0.5% is in the top ten. The sample here was CD4+ or CD8+ T cells sorted from blood, taken in a trial of the OX40 agonist ivuxolimab. All receptors come from an adult with an advanced solid tumor such as melanoma, head and neck, liver or kidney cancer. Each CDR3 is given with its conserved first and last residue. Each record gives: V gene, clone size, D gene, CDR3 length, J gene, CDR3 DNA, CDR3 protein. A D gene is named only where the DNA matches it firmly. A row's size may be missing; if present it is once, few, many or a size class.

>TRBV11-1|-|-|13|TRBJ1-2
TGTGCCAGCAGCCGGGAGCTTAACTATGGCTACACCTTC
CASSRELNYGYTF
>TRBV29-1|-|-|11|TRBJ1-1
TGCAGCGCAACTTCAGGGACTGAAGCTTTCTTT
CSATSGTEAFF
>TRBV4-1|few|TRBD1|14|TRBJ1-1
TGCGCCAGCAGACCGGACAGGGGTAGGACTGAAGCTTTCTTT
CASRPDRGRTEAFF
>TRBV18|-|TRBD2|19|TRBJ2-1
TGTGCCAGCTCACCACAAGGACTAGCGGGAGGCTTATCGGTAGGTGAGCAGTTCTTC
CASSPQGLAGGLSVGEQFF
>TRBV7-9|-|-|16|TRBJ1-2
TGTGCCAGCAGCTTAGTTGGGTCGAGAGGGGCAAGAGGCTACACCTTC
CASSLVGSRGARGYTF
>TRBV5-6|-|-|14|TRBJ2-7
TGTGCCAGCAGGGGCAGAGGGGGAAGGAACGAGCAGTACTTC
CASRGRGGRNEQYF
>TRBV2|few|TRBD1|14|TRBJ1-2
TGTGCCAGCAGCTACACAGGGGGCCTGGATGGCTACACCTTC
CASSYTGGLDGYTF
>TRBV6-5|-|TRBD2|16|TRBJ2-2
TGTGCCAGCAGTTACTCGACTCGCGGGGGGGCCGGGGAGCTGTTTTTT
CASSYSTRGGAGELFF
>TRBV10-3|once|-|12|TRBJ1-2
TGTGCCATCAGTGTTCAGGGCAATGGCTACACCTTC
CAISVQGNGYTF
>TRBV6-1|-|-|16|TRBJ1-1
TGTGCCAGCAGTGAACCTTGGCTACAGGGTCGCGCGGAAGCTTTCTTT
CASSEPWLQGRAEAFF
>TRBV10-2|-|TRBD2|16|TRBJ2-1
TGCGCCAGCACTGAGTCTCTAGCGGGGATTTACAATGAGCAGTTCTTC
CASTESLAGIYNEQFF
>TRBV5-1|-|TRBD2|16|TRBJ2-7
TGCGCCAGCAGCATGGGCCCGGGAGGGGCTAACTACGAGCAGTACTTC
CASSMGPGGANYEQYF
>TRBV9|-|-|13|TRBJ2-1
TGTGCCAGCAGCTTTACTAGCCGCAATGAGCAGTTCTTC
CASSFTSRNEQFF
>TRBV7-6|-|TRBD2|14|TRBJ2-1
TGTGCCAGCAAAGGGACTAGCGGGGGAGGTGAGCAGTTCTTC
CASKGTSGGGEQFF
>TRBV5-6|-|-|12|TRBJ1-4
TGTGCCAGCAGCTTGGCTAATGAAAAACTGTTTTTT
CASSLANEKLFF